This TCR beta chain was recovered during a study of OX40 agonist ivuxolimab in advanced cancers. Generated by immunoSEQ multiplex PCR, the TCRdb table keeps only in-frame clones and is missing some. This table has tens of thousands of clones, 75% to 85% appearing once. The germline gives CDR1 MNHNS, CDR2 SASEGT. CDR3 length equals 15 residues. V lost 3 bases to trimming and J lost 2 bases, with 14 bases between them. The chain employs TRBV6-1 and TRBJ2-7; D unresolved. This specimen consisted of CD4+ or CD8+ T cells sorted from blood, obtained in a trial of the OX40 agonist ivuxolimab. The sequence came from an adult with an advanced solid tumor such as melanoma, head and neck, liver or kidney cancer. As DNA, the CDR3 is TGTGCCAGCAGTGACTTGCTCCGGGTTACCTACGAGCAGTACTTC. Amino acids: CASSDLLRVTYEQYF.